This T cell receptor beta chain was identified in a study of cytomegalovirus exposure and HLA in healthy donors. Study-wide results and limits: Specific recognition of CMV antigens was confirmed in vitro for a few chains (all CMV-associated). Cytomegalovirus association was assigned to 150 to 200 TCR beta chains.

The data were produced by immunoSEQ multiplex PCR, yet TCRdb's version contains in-frame clones alone and is incomplete. This sample has about 240,000 clones, with around 87% found just once. Germline loops: CDR1 MNHEY, CDR2 SMNVEV (reference sequence). V was trimmed by 0 bases and J by 6 bases, leaving 9 bases between them. The CDR3 is 14 residues long. On this clone: Its antigen remains unidentified.

The chain has TRBV27 and TRBJ1-5, with D uncertain. Sequencing was carried out using PBMCs. This TCR was recovered from a woman aged 25 to 39 in good health and CMV-seropositive. Here the CDR3 DNA reads TGTGCCAGCAGTTTATCAACAGTAGGTCAGCCCCAGCATTTT. Residues: CASSLSTVGQPQHF.